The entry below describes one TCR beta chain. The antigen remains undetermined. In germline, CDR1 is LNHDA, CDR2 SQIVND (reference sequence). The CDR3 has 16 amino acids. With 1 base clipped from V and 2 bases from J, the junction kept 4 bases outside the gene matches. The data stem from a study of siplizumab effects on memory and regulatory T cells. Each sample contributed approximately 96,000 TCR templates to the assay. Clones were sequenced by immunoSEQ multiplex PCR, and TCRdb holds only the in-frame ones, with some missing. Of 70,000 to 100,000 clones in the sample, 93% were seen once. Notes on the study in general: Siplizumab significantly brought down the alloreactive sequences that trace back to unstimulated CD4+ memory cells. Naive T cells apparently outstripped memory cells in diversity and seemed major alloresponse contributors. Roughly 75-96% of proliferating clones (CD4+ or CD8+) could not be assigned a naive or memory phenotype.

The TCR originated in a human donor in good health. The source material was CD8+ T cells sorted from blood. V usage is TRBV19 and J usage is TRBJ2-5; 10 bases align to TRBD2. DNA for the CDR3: TGTGCCAGTAGTATAGCCAGCGGGAGGGGTCAAGAGACCCAGTACTTC. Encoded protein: CASSIASGRGQETQYF.